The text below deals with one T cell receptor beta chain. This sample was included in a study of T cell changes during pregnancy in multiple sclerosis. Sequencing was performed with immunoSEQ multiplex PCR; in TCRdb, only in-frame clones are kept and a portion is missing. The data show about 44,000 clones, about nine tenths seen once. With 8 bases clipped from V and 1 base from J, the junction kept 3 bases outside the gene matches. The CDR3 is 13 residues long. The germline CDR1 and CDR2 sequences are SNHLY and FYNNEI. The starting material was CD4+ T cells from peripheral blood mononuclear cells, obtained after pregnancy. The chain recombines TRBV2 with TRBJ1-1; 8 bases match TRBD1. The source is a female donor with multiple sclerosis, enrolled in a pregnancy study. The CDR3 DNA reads TGTGCCAGCCAGGGGGCTTCGAACACTGAAGCTTTCTTT. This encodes CASQGASNTEAFF.